This T cell receptor (beta chain) was found in a study of T cells in Graves' hyperthyroidism and ophthalmopathy. In the study overall: Before treatment of any kind, peripheral blood was taken at initial diagnosis.

The length of the CDR3 is 15 residues. From germline, CDR1 is DFQATT and CDR2 SNEGSKA (reference sequence). Trimming shortened V by 3 bases and J by 5 bases, and 19 bases separated the two germline ends. Study-level points and caveats: Most thyroid clonotypes that were expanded above 0.001 also turned up in blood.

Amplification of TCR beta CDR3 regions was performed using RNA transcripts as template. HTBI primers were used for first-round RT-PCR of the TCR CDR3. TCRdb independently ran MiXCR on the multiplex PCR reads; one entry per CDR3 protein. The sample has under 400,000 distinct CDR3 sequences, 15% to 20% seen once; the top ten hold roughly 49%. Remarks on this clonotype: Its cognate antigen is unknown.

This TCR was recovered from a woman in her fifties or sixties with Graves' hyperthyroidism. The rearrangement links TRBV20-1 to TRBJ1-2, with D perhaps TRBD1 (5 bases). Sequenced input: blood. In DNA form, the CDR3 reads TGCAGTGCTAGCGGGGACCCCGGGGGTTGGTATGGCTACACCTTC. Amino acid sequence: CSASGDPGGWYGYTF.